This T cell receptor beta chain originates from a study of blood T cells in healthy people across ages. Whole-study findings and limits: Among T cells, TCR beta diversity per million cells dropped roughly linearly as age rose.

A sample-barcoded 5' primer and a J-beta primer mix were used in a second PCR of roughly 6 to 11 cycles. TCRdb independently ran MiXCR on the 5' RACE reads; one entry per CDR3 protein. Of about 560,000 distinct CDR3 sequences in the sample, over 25% were seen once. As concerns this clonotype: The antigen is undetermined.

Per the germline V gene, CDR1 is SGHVS and CDR2 is FQNEAQ. This CDR3 is 13 amino acids long. Trimming cost V 4 bases and J 6 bases; bases outside gene matches: 4. The same data also contributed to another study, on T cells of mothers and their children.

The sequenced sample consisted of blood. The sequence was collected from a boy younger than 10 in good health. The chain links TRBV7-8 to TRBJ2-5; 8 bases match TRBD1. Here the CDR3 reads CASSWGDRKTQYF. CDR3 in DNA: TGTGCCAGCAGCTGGGGGGACAGGAAGACCCAGTACTTC. Full variable domain (missing parts from reference TRBV7-8 and TRBJ2-5): GAGVSQSPRYKVAKRGQDVALRCDPISGHVSLFWYQQALGQGPEFLTYFQNEAQLDKSGLPSDRFFAERPEGSVSTLKIQRTQQEDSAVYLCASSWGDRKTQYFGPGTRLLVL.